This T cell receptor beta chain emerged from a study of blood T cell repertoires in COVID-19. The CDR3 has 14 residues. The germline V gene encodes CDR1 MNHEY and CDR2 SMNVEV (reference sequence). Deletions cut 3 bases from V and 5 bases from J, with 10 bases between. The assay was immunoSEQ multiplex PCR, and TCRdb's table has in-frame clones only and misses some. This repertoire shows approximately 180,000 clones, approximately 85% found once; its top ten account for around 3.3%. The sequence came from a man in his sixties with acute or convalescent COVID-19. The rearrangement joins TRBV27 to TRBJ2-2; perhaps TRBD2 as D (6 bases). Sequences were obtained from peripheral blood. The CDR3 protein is CASSLEGLTGELFF. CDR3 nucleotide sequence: TGTGCCAGCAGTTTGGAGGGCCTTACCGGGGAGCTGTTTTTT.